These 2 T cell receptor beta chains came from one sample sequenced in a study of cytomegalovirus exposure and HLA in healthy donors. 13 Jbeta primers and 60 Vbeta primers were used for the PCR. Method: immunoSEQ multiplex PCR; TCRdb's copy keeps in-frame clones and lacks some. The table lists about 190,000 clones. The sequenced sample was PBMCs. Source of these receptors: a woman aged 25-40 years in good health and CMV-seropositive.

V gene TRBV2 combines with J gene TRBJ1-5, with D unclear. The ends were cut back, 7 bases at V and 6 bases at J, with 16 bases in the middle. This CDR3 is 14 amino acids long. Germline V gene lookup returns CDR1 SNHLY and CDR2 FYNNEI. CDR3 region: CASTQAEGVQPQHF. Here the CDR3 DNA reads TGTGCCAGCACCCAAGCGGAGGGAGTTCAGCCCCAGCATTTT.

Details on this clone: Other DNA sequences in this specimen translate into the identical CDR3. V and J are TRBV18 and TRBJ2-7; possible D gene TRBD1, 6 bases. Germline V gene data show CDR1 as KGHSH and CDR2 as LQKENI. V gave up 3 bases and J gave up 3 bases, with 9 bases separating them. CDR3 size: 13 residues. This chain's CDR3 is CASSPPDSYEQYF. The CDR3 DNA follows: TGTGCCAGCTCACCGCCGGACAGCTACGAGCAGTACTTC.